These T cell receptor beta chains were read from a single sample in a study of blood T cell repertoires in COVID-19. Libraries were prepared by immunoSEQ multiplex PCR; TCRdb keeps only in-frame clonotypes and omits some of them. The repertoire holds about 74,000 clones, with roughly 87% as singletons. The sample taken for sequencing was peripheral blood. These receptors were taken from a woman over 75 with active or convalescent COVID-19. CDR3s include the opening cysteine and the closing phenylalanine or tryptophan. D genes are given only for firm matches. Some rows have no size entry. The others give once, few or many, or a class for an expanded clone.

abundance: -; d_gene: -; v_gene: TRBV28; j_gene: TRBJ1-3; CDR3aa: CASRLQAWADTIYF; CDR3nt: TGTGCCAGCAGACTACAGGCATGGGCGGACACCATATATTTT
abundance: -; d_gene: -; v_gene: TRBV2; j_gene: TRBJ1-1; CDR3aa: CASIYGWTGGAFF; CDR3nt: TGTGCCAGCATATACGGTTGGACGGGGGGGGCTTTCTTT
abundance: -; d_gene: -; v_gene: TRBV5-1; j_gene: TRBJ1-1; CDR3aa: CASSLSIGAGDAPTGAFF; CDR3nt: TGCGCCAGCAGCTTGAGTATCGGGGCAGGGGACGCACCTACTGGAGCTTTCTTT
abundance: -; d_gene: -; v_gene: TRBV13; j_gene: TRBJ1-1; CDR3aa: CASSQAGGANTEAFF; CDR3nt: TGTGCCAGCAGCCAGGCAGGAGGGGCCAACACTGAAGCTTTCTTT
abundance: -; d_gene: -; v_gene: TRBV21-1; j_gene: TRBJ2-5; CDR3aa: CASSNYRGGRETQYF; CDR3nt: TGTGCCAGCAGCAATTACCGGGGGGGCCGGGAGACCCAGTACTTC
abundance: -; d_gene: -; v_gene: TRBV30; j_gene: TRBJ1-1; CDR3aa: CAWSSGQLDTEAFF; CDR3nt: TGTGCCTGGAGTTCAGGACAGCTAGACACTGAAGCTTTCTTT
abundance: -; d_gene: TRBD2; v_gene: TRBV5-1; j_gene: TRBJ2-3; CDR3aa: CASSLFSGGAKDTQYF; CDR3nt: TGCGCCAGCAGCTTGTTTAGCGGGGGGGCCAAAGATACGCAGTATTTT
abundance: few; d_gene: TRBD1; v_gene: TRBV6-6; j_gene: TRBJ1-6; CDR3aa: CASSYSPGQGNSPLHF; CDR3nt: TGTGCCAGCAGTTACTCCCCCGGACAGGGCAATTCACCCCTCCACTTT
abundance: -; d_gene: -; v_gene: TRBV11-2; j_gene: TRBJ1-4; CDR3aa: CASRNFEKLFF; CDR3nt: TGTGCCAGCAGGAACTTTGAAAAACTGTTTTTT
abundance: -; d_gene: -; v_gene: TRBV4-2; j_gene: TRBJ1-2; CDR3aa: CASSQGQVYGYGYTF; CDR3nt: TGTGCCAGCAGCCAAGGACAGGTTTATGGTTATGGCTACACCTTC
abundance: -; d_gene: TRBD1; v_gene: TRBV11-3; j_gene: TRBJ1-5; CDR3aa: CASLEPGQGSNQPQHF; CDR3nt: TGTGCCAGCCTCGAACCGGGACAGGGAAGCAATCAGCCCCAGCATTTT
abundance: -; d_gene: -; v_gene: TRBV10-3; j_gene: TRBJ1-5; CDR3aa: CAISEGREGQPQHF; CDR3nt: TGTGCCATCAGTGAGGGCAGGGAGGGTCAGCCCCAGCATTTT
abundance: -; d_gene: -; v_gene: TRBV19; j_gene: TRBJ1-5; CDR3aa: CASSMDRGGNQPQHF; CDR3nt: TGTGCCAGTAGTATGGACAGAGGGGGCAATCAGCCCCAGCATTTT
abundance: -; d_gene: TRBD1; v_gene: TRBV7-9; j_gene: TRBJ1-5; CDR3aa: CASSPWTGGYSNQPQHF; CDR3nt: TGTGCCAGCAGCCCATGGACAGGGGGTTATAGCAATCAGCCCCAGCATTTT
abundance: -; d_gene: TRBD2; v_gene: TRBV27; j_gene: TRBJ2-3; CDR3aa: CASSLYKRALAGGPDTQYF; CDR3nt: TGTGCCAGCAGTTTATATAAGAGGGCGCTAGCGGGGGGGCCAGATACGCAGTATTTT
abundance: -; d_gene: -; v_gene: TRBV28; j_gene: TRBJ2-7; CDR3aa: CASVTREPYEQYF; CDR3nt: TGTGCCAGCGTGACTAGAGAACCTTACGAGCAGTACTTC
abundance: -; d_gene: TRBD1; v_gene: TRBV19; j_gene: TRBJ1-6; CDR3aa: CASTPRTGGRSGNSPLHF; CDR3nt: TGTGCCAGTACCCCCAGGACAGGGGGTCGGTCGGGTAATTCACCCCTCCACTTT
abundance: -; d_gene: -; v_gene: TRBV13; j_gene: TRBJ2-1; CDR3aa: CASSSRGGALEQFF; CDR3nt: TGTGCCAGCAGCTCCCGCGGCGGGGCTCTTGAGCAGTTCTTC
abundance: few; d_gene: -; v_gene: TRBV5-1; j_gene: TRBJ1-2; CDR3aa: CASSSRDTLYGYTF; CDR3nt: TGCGCCAGCAGCAGCCGGGACACACTCTATGGCTACACCTTC
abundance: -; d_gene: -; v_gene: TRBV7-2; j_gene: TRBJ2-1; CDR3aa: CASSLAVRSYNEQFF; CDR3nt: TGTGCCAGCAGCTTAGCGGTCCGGTCCTACAATGAGCAGTTCTTC
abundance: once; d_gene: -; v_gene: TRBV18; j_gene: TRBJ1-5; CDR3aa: CASSESQASNQPQHF; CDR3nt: TGTGCCAGCTCAGAATCTCAGGCCAGCAATCAGCCCCAGCATTTT
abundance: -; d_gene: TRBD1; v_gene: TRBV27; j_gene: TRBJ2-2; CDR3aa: CASSPTAGTGFPGELFF; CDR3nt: TGTGCCAGCAGTCCCACCGCCGGGACAGGGTTCCCCGGGGAGCTGTTTTTT
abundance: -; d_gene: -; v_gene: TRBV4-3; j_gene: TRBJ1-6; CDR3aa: CASSPRVYGSPLHF; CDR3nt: TGCGCCAGCAGCCCGAGGGTGTATGGTTCACCCCTCCACTTT
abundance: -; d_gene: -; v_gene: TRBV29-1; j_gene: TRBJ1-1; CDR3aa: CSVEGPQGGTEAFF; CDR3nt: TGCAGCGTTGAAGGCCCCCAGGGTGGCACTGAAGCTTTCTTT
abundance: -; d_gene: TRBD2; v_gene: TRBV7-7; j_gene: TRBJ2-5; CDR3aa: CASSSRRGQETQYF; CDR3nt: TGTGCTAGCAGCTCCCGGCGGGGGCAAGAGACCCAGTACTTC
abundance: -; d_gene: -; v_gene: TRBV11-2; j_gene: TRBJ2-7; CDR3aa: CASSLDTGTSHEQYF; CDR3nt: TGTGCCAGCAGCTTAGATACCGGGACATCACACGAGCAGTACTTC
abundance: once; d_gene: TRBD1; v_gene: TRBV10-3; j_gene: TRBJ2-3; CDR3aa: CAISDDRDRGRDTQYF; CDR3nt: TGTGCCATCAGTGATGATAGGGACAGGGGGCGAGATACGCAGTATTTT
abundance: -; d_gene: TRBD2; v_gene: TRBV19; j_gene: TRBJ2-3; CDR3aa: CASSPIGLANPTDTQYF; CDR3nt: TGTGCCAGTAGTCCAATAGGACTAGCCAATCCCACAGATACGCAGTATTTT
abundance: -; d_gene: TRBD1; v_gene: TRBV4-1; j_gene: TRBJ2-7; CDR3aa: CASSETGDEQYF; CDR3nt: TGCGCCAGCAGCGAGACAGGGGACGAGCAGTACTTC
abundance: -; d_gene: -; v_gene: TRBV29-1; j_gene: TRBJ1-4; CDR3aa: CSVNIGQRSEKLFF; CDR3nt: TGCAGCGTGAACATAGGACAGAGGTCTGAAAAACTGTTTTTT
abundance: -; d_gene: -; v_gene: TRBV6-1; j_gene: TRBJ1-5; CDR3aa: CASSDPEQPQHF; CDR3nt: TGTGCCAGCAGTGACCCAGAACAGCCCCAGCATTTT
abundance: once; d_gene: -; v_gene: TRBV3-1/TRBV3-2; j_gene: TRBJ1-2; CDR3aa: CASSQVSQAQGYTF; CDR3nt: TGTGCCAGCAGCCAAGTCAGCCAGGCTCAGGGCTACACCTTC
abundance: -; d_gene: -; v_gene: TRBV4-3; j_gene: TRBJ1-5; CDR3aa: CASSPSADQPQHF; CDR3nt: TGCGCCAGCAGCCCTAGCGCCGATCAGCCCCAGCATTTT
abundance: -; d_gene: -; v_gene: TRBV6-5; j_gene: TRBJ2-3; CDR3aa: CASRQGSTDTQYF; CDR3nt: TGTGCCAGCAGGCAGGGGAGCACAGATACGCAGTATTTT
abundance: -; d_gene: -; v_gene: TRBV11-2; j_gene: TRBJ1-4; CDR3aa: CASSSRGLLDEKLFF; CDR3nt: TGTGCCAGCAGCTCTAGGGGCCTACTTGATGAAAAACTGTTTTTT
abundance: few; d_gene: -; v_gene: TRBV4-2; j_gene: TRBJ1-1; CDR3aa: CASSQEAADEAFF; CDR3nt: TGTGCCAGCAGCCAAGAGGCCGCGGATGAAGCTTTCTTT
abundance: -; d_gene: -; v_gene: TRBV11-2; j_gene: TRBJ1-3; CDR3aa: CASSQGTNSGNTIYF; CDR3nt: TGTGCCAGCAGCCAAGGGACAAACTCTGGAAACACCATATATTTT
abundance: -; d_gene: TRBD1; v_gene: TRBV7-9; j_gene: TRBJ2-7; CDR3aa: CASSQGQDYEQYF; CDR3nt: TGTGCCAGCAGCCAGGGACAGGACTACGAGCAGTACTTC
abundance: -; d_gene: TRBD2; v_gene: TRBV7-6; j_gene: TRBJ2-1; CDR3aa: CASSPGTSGMKNEQFF; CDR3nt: TGTGCCAGCAGCCCCGGGACTAGCGGGATGAAGAATGAGCAGTTCTTC
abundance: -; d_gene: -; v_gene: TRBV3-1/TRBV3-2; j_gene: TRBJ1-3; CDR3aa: CASSSTVDSGNTIYF; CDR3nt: TGTGCCAGCAGTTCGACAGTTGACTCTGGAAACACCATATATTTT
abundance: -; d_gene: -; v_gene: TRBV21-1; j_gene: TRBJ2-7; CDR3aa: CASSKGAIGDSSFAFYEQYF; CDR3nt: TGTGCCAGCAGCAAAGGGGCGATTGGGGACAGTTCCTTCGCCTTTTACGAGCAGTACTTC
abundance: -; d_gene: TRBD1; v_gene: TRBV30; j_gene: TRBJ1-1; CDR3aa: CAWSPRQGQAFF; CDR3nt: TGTGCCTGGAGTCCACGACAGGGCCAAGCTTTCTTT
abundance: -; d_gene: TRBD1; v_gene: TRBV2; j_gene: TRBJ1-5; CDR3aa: CASSRTGSLGQPQHF; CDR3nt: TGTGCCAGCAGCCGGACAGGGTCCCTGGGACAGCCCCAGCATTTT
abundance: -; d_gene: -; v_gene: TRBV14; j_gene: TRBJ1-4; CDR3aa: CASSRRVGGEKLFF; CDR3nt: TGTGCCAGCAGCCGCAGGGTAGGGGGTGAAAAACTGTTTTTT
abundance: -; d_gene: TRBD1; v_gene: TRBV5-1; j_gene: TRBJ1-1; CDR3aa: CASSWGTGGETEAFF; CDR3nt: TGCGCCAGCAGCTGGGGGACAGGGGGAGAGACTGAAGCTTTCTTT
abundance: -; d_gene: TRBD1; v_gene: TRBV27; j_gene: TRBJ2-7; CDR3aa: CASSGIGTGAYEQYF; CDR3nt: TGTGCCAGCAGTGGGATCGGGACAGGGGCCTACGAGCAGTACTTC
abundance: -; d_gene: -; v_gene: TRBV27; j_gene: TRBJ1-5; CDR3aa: CATGGSQNQPQHF; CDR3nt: TGTGCCACGGGGGGAAGTCAAAATCAGCCCCAGCATTTT
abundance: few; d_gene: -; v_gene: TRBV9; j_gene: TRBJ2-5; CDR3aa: CASSRGETQYF; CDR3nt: TGTGCCAGCAGCCGAGGAGAGACCCAGTACTTC
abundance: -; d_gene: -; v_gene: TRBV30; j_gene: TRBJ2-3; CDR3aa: CAWTPGKFVAPDTQYF; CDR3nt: TGTGCCTGGACTCCGGGGAAGTTCGTGGCCCCAGATACGCAGTATTTT